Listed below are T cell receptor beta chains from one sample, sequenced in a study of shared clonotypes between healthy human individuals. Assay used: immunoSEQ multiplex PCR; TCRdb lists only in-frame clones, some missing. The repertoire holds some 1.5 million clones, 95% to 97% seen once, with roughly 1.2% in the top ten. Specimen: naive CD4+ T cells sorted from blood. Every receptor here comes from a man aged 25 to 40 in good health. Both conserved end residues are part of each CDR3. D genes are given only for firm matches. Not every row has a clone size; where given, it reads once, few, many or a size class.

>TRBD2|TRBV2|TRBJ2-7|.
CASFERFSGTSGRLLSYEQYF
TGTGCCAGCTTCGAACGTTTTTCCGGGACTAGCGGGAGGCTTCTATCCTACGAGCAGTACTTC
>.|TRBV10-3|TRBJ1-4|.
CAIRPRGGEKLFF
TGTGCCATCAGGCCCCGGGGGGGTGAAAAACTGTTTTTT
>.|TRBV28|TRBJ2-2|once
CASSSPSTGELFF
TGTGCCAGCAGTTCCCCCAGTACCGGGGAGCTGTTTTTT
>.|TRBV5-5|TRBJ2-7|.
CASSSGEASPFYEQYF
TGTGCCAGCAGCTCGGGGGAGGCTAGCCCGTTCTACGAGCAGTACTTC
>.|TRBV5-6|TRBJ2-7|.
CASSHRARNEQYF
TGTGCCAGCAGCCACAGGGCTCGGAACGAGCAGTACTTC
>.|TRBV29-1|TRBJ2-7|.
CSVERLGHPTYEQYF
TGCAGCGTTGAAAGGCTCGGACACCCTACCTACGAGCAGTACTTC
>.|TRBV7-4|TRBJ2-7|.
CASSSHYYEQYF
TGTGCCAGCAGCTCCCATTACTACGAGCAGTACTTC
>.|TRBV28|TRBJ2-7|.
CASSRSGARLYEQYF
TGTGCCAGCAGTCGCTCAGGGGCGAGACTCTACGAGCAGTACTTC
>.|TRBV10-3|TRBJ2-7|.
CAISERQVGGEQYF
TGTGCCATCAGTGAGAGGCAGGTCGGAGGCGAGCAGTACTTC
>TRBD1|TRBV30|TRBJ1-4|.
CAWTRDRGNEKLFF
TGTGCCTGGACCCGGGACAGGGGAAATGAAAAACTGTTTTTT
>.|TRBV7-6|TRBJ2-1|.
CASSLPGIYNEQFF
TGTGCCAGCAGCTTACCAGGGATATACAATGAGCAGTTCTTC